This T cell receptor (beta chain) was recorded in a study of blood T cell repertoires in COVID-19. Overall study: Acute-phase and convalescent COVID-19 samples originated in the United States, Italy and Spain. T cells, B-cell-depleted T cells, or PBMCs provided the cDNA or gDNA that served as material.

The J segment lost 5 bases and the V segment lost 8 bases, leaving 8 bases of the junction unmatched. Germline V gene lookup returns CDR1 MDHEN and CDR2 SYDVKM. The CDR3 spans 14 residues. Per the original data handling: Estimated nucleated cell counts came from reference gene primer amplification. TCRdb's table, derived via immunoSEQ multiplex PCR, lists solely in-frame clones and lacks some. V and J calls and clone size are as listed in that table; D and trimming were resolved from the DNA. Among around 130,000 clones listed, around 85% were seen once. Sequencing was carried out using peripheral blood. The TCR sequence derives from a woman in her forties or fifties with acute or convalescent COVID-19. The chain couples TRBV28 to TRBJ1-4, with TRBD1 matching 7 bases. CDR3 DNA: TGTGCCAGCCACCGTGGACAGGACAATGAAAAACTGTTTTTT. As protein: CASHRGQDNEKLFF.